The next 10 T cell receptor beta chains were all read from a single sample in a study of CD8 T cells in Susac syndrome (dated by TCRdb to the late 2010s). The library was produced with the immunoSEQ multiplex PCR assay. RNA was extracted with the RNeasy kit and about 0.5 to 1 ug was reverse transcribed using random hexamers. Clones were called with MiXCR by TCRdb after fastp trimmed the public reads at Q25, and only in-frame beta chains were retained. Here each entry gathers all rows of one CDR3 protein and keeps the most common genes and DNA. Present in this sample are about 400,000 distinct CDR3 sequences, 85% to 90% of which were seen just once. The ten largest clones represent 0.09% to 0.15% of the sample. The sequenced material came from CD8+ T cells from PBMCs. These receptors came from a human donor with multiple sclerosis.

This clonotype was picked up a small number of times. This rearrangement joins TRBV7-3 to TRBJ2-1; 7 bases map to TRBD2. Germline V CDR1 and CDR2: SGHTA, FQGTGA. Trimming removed 3 bases from V and 9 bases from J; junction bases left unmatched: 2. The CDR3 is made up of 12 amino acids. For the CDR3, the DNA is TGTGCCAGCAGCTTCAGGGAGGGTGAGCAGTTCTTC. Translation: CASSFREGEQFF.

The chain has TRBV27 and TRBJ2-7, with 7 bases identical to TRBD1. V gave up 1 base and J gave up 5 bases; unmatched junction bases: 8. Per the germline V gene, CDR1 is MNHEY and CDR2 is SMNVEV (reference sequence). This CDR3 is 15 amino acids long. The CDR3 here is CASSLFGTAAHEQYF. CDR3 DNA sequence: TGTGCCAGCAGTTTATTCGGGACAGCAGCCCACGAGCAGTACTTC.

The chain combines TRBV5-4 with TRBJ1-3; D remains unclear. Germline V gene data show CDR1 as SGHNT and CDR2 as YYREEE (reference sequence). The CDR3 sequence is 15 residues long. Trimming removed 2 bases at V and 5 bases at J, with 14 bases between. The CDR3 DNA reads TGTGCCAGCAGCTTTGCAGGCGAGGCGCGAAACACCATATATTTT. Translating it yields CASSFAGEARNTIYF. Full variable domain (missing parts from reference TRBV5-4 and TRBJ1-3): ETGVTQSPTHLIKTRGQQVTLRCSSQSGHNTVSWYQQALGQGPQFIFQYYREEENGRGNFPPRFSGLQFPNYSSELNVNALELDDSALYLCASSFAGEARNTIYFGEGSWLTVV.

This chain connects TRBV6-5 to TRBJ1-1, with 8 bases lining up with TRBD1. Trimming took 2 bases from V and 0 from J; bases not matched to a gene: 5. The CDR3 totals 16 residues. Germline values: CDR1 MNHEY, CDR2 SVGAGI. CDR3 amino acids: CASSYQGAKVNTEAFF. CDR3 DNA sequence: TGTGCCAGCAGTTACCAGGGGGCGAAGGTGAACACTGAAGCTTTCTTT.

The V gene is TRBV10-2, the J gene TRBJ1-1; D unresolved. CDR3 size: 14 residues. The germline V gene has CDR1 WSHSY and CDR2 SAAADI. V lost 4 bases, J lost 1 base, and 10 bases lay in between. CDR3 nucleotides: TGCGCCAGCAGTGGCCCTGGGGAGAACACTGAAGCTTTCTTT. It yields the protein CASSGPGENTEAFF.

This clonotype was detected a few times. The chain is built from TRBV7-2 and TRBJ1-5; D ambiguous. The V gene lost 1 base and the J gene lost 4 bases, with 11 bases spanning the gap. The germline V gene has CDR1 SGHTA and CDR2 FQGNSA. The CDR3 runs 15 residues. CDR3: CASSLGEEPNQPQHF. The CDR3 DNA reads TGTGCCAGCAGCTTAGGAGAGGAGCCGAATCAGCCCCAGCATTTT.

The chain has TRBV20-1 and TRBJ2-7, with TRBD1 identical over 8 bases. Trimming at V came to 0 bases and at J to 1 base, leaving 5 bases not matched to a gene. The CDR3 contains 15 residues. Germline V gene sequence: CDR1 DFQATT, CDR2 SNEGSKA (reference sequence). The CDR3 spells CSAREMGQESYEQYF. The CDR3 region has the DNA TGCAGTGCTAGAGAGATGGGACAGGAGTCCTACGAGCAGTACTTC.

The V call is TRBV4-1, the J call TRBJ2-1; D possibly corresponds to TRBD2 (6 bases). The germline gives CDR1 MGHRA, CDR2 YSYEKL. This CDR3 is built from 14 residues. Trimming cost V 4 bases and J 8 bases, with 15 bases left between them. The CDR3 loop reads CASSPFRESDEQFF. The CDR3 nucleotides are TGCGCCAGCAGCCCATTTCGGGAGTCAGATGAGCAGTTCTTC.

CDR3 nucleotides: TGTGCCAGCAGTGAAGTCTGGGGCAGCTCCTACAATGAGCAGTTCTTC. As protein: CASSEVWGSSYNEQFF. V gene TRBV6-1 combines with J gene TRBJ2-1, with D possibly matching TRBD1 (5 bases). Germline lookup yields CDR1 MNHNS and CDR2 SASEGT. The V gene lost 1 base and the J gene lost 0 bases, with 10 bases spanning the gap. The CDR3 length is 16 residues.

The V and J genes are TRBV5-4 and TRBJ2-3; D not resolved. The germline V and J ends were trimmed by 7 bases and 2 bases, with 8 bases remaining between them. CDR3 length equals 12 residues. Per the germline V gene, CDR1 is SGHNT and CDR2 is YYREEE (reference sequence). For the CDR3, the DNA is TGTGCCAGCCTAGATGCCACAGATACGCAGTATTTT. Its translation is CASLDATDTQYF.